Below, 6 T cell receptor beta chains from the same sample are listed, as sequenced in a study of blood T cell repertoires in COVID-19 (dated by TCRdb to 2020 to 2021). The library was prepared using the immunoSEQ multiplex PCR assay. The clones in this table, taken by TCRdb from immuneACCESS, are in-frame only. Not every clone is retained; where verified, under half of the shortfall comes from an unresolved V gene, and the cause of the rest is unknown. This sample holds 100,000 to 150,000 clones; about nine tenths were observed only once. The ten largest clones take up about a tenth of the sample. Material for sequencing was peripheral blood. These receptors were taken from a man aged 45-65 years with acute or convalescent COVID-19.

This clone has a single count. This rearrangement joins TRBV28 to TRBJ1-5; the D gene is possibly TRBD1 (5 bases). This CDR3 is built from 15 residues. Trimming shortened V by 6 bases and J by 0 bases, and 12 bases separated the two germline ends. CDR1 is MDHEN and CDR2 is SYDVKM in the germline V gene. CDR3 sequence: CASSPGGYSNQPQHF. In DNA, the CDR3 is TGTGCCAGCAGCCCGGGGGGATATAGCAATCAGCCCCAGCATTTT.

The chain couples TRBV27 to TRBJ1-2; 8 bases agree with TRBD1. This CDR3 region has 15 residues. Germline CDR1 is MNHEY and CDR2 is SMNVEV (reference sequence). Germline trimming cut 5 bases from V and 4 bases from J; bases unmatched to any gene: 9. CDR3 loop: CASSLTGGWGYGYTF. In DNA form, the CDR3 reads TGTGCCAGCAGTCTCACAGGGGGATGGGGCTATGGCTACACCTTC.

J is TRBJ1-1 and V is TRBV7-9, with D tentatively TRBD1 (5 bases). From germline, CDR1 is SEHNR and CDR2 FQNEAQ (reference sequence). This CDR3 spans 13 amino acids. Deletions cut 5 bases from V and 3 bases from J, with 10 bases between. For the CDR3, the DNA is TGTGCCAGCAGCCGACAGTTAGACACTGAAGCTTTCTTT. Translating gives CASSRQLDTEAFF.

CDR3 sequence (DNA): TGTGCCAGCTCCATCCAGGGTGGGGAGCAGTACTTC. Protein product: CASSIQGGEQYF. The V and J genes are TRBV18 and TRBJ2-7, with D perhaps matching TRBD1 (5 bases). The germline CDR1 and CDR2 sequences are KGHSH and LQKENI. The CDR3 is 12 amino acids. Trimming removed 6 bases at V and 7 bases at J, with 13 bases between.

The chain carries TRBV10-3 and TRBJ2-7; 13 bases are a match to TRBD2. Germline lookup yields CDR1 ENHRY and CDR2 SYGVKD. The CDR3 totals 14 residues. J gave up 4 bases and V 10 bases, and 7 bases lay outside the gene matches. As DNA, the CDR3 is TGTGCCACCAGGGGGGGACTAGCGGGATACGAGCAGTACTTC. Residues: CATRGGLAGYEQYF.

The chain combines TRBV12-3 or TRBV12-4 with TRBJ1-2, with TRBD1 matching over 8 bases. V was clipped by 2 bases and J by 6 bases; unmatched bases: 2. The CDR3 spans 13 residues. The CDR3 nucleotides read TGTGCCAGCAGTTTACGACAGGGGAATGGCTACACCTTC. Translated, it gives CASSLRQGNGYTF.